This T cell receptor beta chain emerged from a study of T-cell reconstitution after alpha-beta-depleted transplantation in children. This CDR3 comprises 17 residues. The germline V gene encodes CDR1 MDHEN and CDR2 SYDVKM. Between the trimmed V and J ends, which lost 6 bases and 0 bases, there was a span of 17 bases. Unique molecular identifiers were used in preparing the TCRbeta library. TCRdb ran MiXCR on the PCR reads and lists one entry per CDR3 protein. The sample holds 800,000 to 1,000,000 distinct CDR3 sequences, about 29% seen once. The V call is TRBV28, the J call TRBJ2-2, with D possibly being TRBD2 (6 bases). This specimen consisted of PBMCs, mostly from graft donor cells, obtained 360 days after TCRalphabeta/CD19-depleted stem cell transplant. The clonotype originates from a boy in the first two years of life who had a stem cell transplant for SCID, so the T cells may come from the graft donor. CDR3 sequence (DNA): TGTGCCAGCAGCTCTCCGAGAGGAGGGTCGAACACCGGGGAGCTGTTTTTT. Encoded protein: CASSSPRGGSNTGELFF.